Listed here are 15 T cell receptor beta chains from one sample, sequenced in a study of technical replicates of blood from a handful of donors. The data were produced by immunoSEQ multiplex PCR, yet TCRdb's version contains in-frame clones alone and is incomplete. Of tens of thousands of clones listed, about 92% are singletons. Sequencing was performed on T cells isolated from PBMCs. The origin of the receptors is a human donor in good health.

The rearrangement uses TRBV5-5 and TRBJ1-5, with D tentatively TRBD1 (5 bases). Per germline, CDR1 SGHKS and CDR2 YYEKEE (reference sequence). V was clipped by 0 bases and J by 3 bases, with 7 bases between them. The CDR3 spans 14 residues. The CDR3 nucleotides are TGTGCCAGCAGCTTGGGACAGAACAATCAGCCCCAGCATTTT. This sequence encodes CASSLGQNNQPQHF.

The V gene is TRBV6-1, the J gene TRBJ2-2; 11 bases are shared with TRBD2. Germline V gene data show CDR1 as MNHNS and CDR2 as SASEGT. The J segment lost 4 bases and the V segment lost 6 bases, leaving 4 bases of the junction unmatched. The CDR3 covers 15 residues. The CDR3 spells CASRLLAGVTGELFF. CDR3 DNA sequence: TGTGCCAGCAGATTACTAGCGGGGGTCACCGGGGAGCTGTTTTTT.

The rearrangement links TRBV19 to TRBJ1-4; 7 nucleotides line up with TRBD1. Germline CDR1 is LNHDA and CDR2 is SQIVND (reference sequence). The V and J ends lost 3 bases and 7 bases, in that order; junction bases with no gene match: 5. The CDR3 has 14 amino acids. CDR3 DNA: TGTGCCAGTAGTATCTTCCAGGGGGGTGAAAAACTGTTTTTT. Its protein is CASSIFQGGEKLFF.

The rearrangement links TRBV13 to TRBJ1-2; D is unresolved. The length of the CDR3 is 14 residues. The germline V gene encodes CDR1 PRHDT and CDR2 FYEKMQ (reference sequence). V was trimmed by 3 bases and J by 8 bases, leaving 16 bases between them. CDR3 sequence: CASSFPNHGVGYTF. CDR3 DNA sequence: TGTGCCAGCAGCTTTCCTAATCACGGGGTGGGCTACACCTTC. Full variable domain (remainder filled in from reference TRBV13 and TRBJ1-2): AAGVIQSPRHLIKEKRETATLKCYPIPRHDTVYWYQQGPGQDPQFLISFYEKMQSDKGSIPDRFSAQQFSDYHSELNMSSLELGDSALYFCASSFPNHGVGYTFGSGTRLTVV.

The chain employs TRBV5-5 and TRBJ1-4; D is possibly TRBD1 (6 bases). The CDR3 covers 16 residues. V was pared by 3 bases and J by 7 bases, with 19 bases between. The germline gives CDR1 SGHKS, CDR2 YYEKEE (reference sequence). In nucleotides, the CDR3 is TGTGCCAGCAGCTCCCCAACAACAGGGAATCCTGAAAAACTGTTTTTT. Translated: CASSSPTTGNPEKLFF.

The J gene is TRBJ1-2, the V gene TRBV27; 7 nucleotides line up with TRBD1. The V segment lost 4 bases and the J segment 4 bases; nucleotides outside the gene matches: 3. The germline V gene encodes CDR1 MNHEY and CDR2 SMNVEV (reference sequence). This CDR3 region has 13 residues. CDR3 sequence reads: CASSYRGVYGYTF. The DNA of the CDR3 is TGTGCCAGCAGTTACAGGGGAGTCTATGGCTACACCTTC.

The chain recombines TRBV25-1 with TRBJ1-3, with 7 bases fitting TRBD1. Unmatched junction bases numbered 3, after V lost 3 bases and J lost 1 base. CDR3 size: 15 residues. Germline V gene data show CDR1 as MGHDK and CDR2 as SYGVNS. CDR3 in amino acids: CASSDSRGSGNTIYF. CDR3 coding DNA: TGTGCCAGCAGTGACTCCAGGGGGTCTGGAAACACCATATATTTT. The entire variable domain, with the rest obtained from reference TRBV25-1 and TRBJ1-3, is as follows: EADIYQTPRYLVIGTGKKITLECSQTMGHDKMYWYQQDPGMELHLIHYSYGVNSTEKGDLSSESTVSRIRTEHFPLTLESARPSHTSQYLCASSDSRGSGNTIYFGEGSWLTVV.

The chain is built from TRBV29-1 and TRBJ2-7, with 8 bases lining up with TRBD1. The CDR3 totals 13 residues. The germline CDR1 and CDR2 sequences are SQVTM and ANQGSEA. V shed 4 bases and J 1 base; nucleotides not matched to a gene: 3. In nucleotides, the CDR3 is TGCAGCGTTGTATACAGGGGGTCCTACGAGCAGTACTTC. It is translated as CSVVYRGSYEQYF.

The chain joins TRBV29-1 to TRBJ1-1; D not resolved. Germline V gene lookup returns CDR1 SQVTM and CDR2 ANQGSEA. The CDR3 loop spans 12 amino acids. V dropped 5 bases and J dropped 1 base, with 8 bases sitting between them. The DNA for the CDR3 is TGCAGCGTTCCGCCAGGGAACACTGAAGCTTTCTTT. It translates to CSVPPGNTEAFF.

The gene calls are TRBV2 and TRBJ2-7; 7 nucleotides align to TRBD1. The CDR3 is 13 amino acids. With V trimmed by 8 bases and J by 7 bases, 11 bases remained unmatched. Germline V gene data show CDR1 as SNHLY and CDR2 as FYNNEI. CDR3 sequence: CASADRVLGEQYF. The DNA for the CDR3 is TGTGCCAGCGCAGACAGGGTTTTGGGGGAGCAGTACTTC.

This rearrangement joins TRBV7-2 to TRBJ2-1, with 11 bases identical to TRBD2. The CDR3 spans 17 residues. The V and J ends lost 4 bases and 2 bases, in that order; junction bases with no gene match: 7. Germline V gene data show CDR1 as SGHTA and CDR2 as FQGNSA. The CDR3 DNA follows: TGTGCCAGCAGCTCAGACCTAGCGGGGGGTCCCTACAATGAGCAGTTCTTC. It codes for CASSSDLAGGPYNEQFF.

The V and J genes are TRBV11-3 and TRBJ2-7; 7 bases map to TRBD1. The CDR3 is 12 amino acids. CDR1 and CDR2 (germline): SGHNT, YENEEA. V lost 5 bases, J lost 6 bases, and 4 bases stayed unmatched. The CDR3: CASSQHRGEQYF. The CDR3 bases are TGTGCCAGCAGCCAACACAGGGGCGAGCAGTACTTC.

The V call is TRBV6-1, the J call TRBJ1-1, with 10 bases lining up with TRBD1. The CDR3 totals 15 residues. J was trimmed by 5 bases and V by 3 bases; bases with no gene match: 6. Germline V CDR1 and CDR2: MNHNS, SASEGT. The chain's CDR3 is CASSDWGDRGTEAFF. DNA for the CDR3: TGTGCCAGCAGTGATTGGGGGGACAGGGGAACTGAAGCTTTCTTT.

The V gene is TRBV6-5, the J gene TRBJ2-7, with a tentative D call TRBD2 (6 bases). V gave up 6 bases and J gave up 3 bases, with 18 bases separating them. This CDR3 is built from 15 residues. Germline CDR1 MNHEY, CDR2 SVGAGI. For the CDR3, the DNA is TGTGCCAGCAGGATGTCTCCGGGACTCATCTACGAGCAGTACTTC. It yields the protein CASRMSPGLIYEQYF.

The rearrangement joins TRBV9 to TRBJ1-3; 7 bases match TRBD1. J was trimmed by 0 bases and V by 4 bases; bases with no gene match: 13. Germline V lookup: CDR1 SGDLS, CDR2 YYNGEE. CDR3 length: 18 amino acids. CDR3 nucleotide sequence: TGTGCCAGCAGCTCCCAGGGACAGAATCTCGTCTCTGGAAACACCATATATTTT. Translating gives CASSSQGQNLVSGNTIYF.